This TCR beta chain comes out of a study of blood T cell repertoires in COVID-19. Only one count was recorded for this clone. Other DNA sequences within the sample encode an identical CDR3. Clones were sequenced by immunoSEQ multiplex PCR, and TCRdb holds only the in-frame ones, with some missing. The data show about 270,000 clones, with roughly 86% seen just once and 8.5% to 9% held by the top ten. Germline loops: CDR1 GTSNPN, CDR2 SVGIG (reference sequence). The ends were cut back, 0 bases at V and 3 bases at J, with 6 bases in the middle. This CDR3 comprises 12 residues. Input material: peripheral blood. This sequence joins TRBV30 and TRBJ2-7; D gene unclear. The clonotype was recovered from a man in his forties or fifties with active or convalescent COVID-19. CDR3 DNA sequence: TGTGCCTGGAGTGTAGGAGTCTACGAGCAGTACTTC. Translated, it gives CAWSVGVYEQYF. The variable domain in full, with the rest retrieved from reference TRBV30 and TRBJ2-7, is SQTIHQWPATLVQPVGSPLSLECTVEGTSNPNLYWYRQAAGRGLQLLFYSVGIGQISSEVPQNLSASRPQDRQFILSSKKLLLSDSGFYLCAWSVGVYEQYFGPGTRLTVT.